This TCR beta chain originates from a study of graft-versus-host responses after intestinal transplantation. On this clone: Its target is not known.

V trimming: 5 bases; J trimming: 5 bases; junction bases outside the gene matches: 11. This CDR3 is 15 amino acids long. Germline V lookup: CDR1 SGHTA, CDR2 FQGNSA. Study findings and constraints: Where graft-donor T cell macrochimerism was present, patients had high graft-versus-host to host-versus-graft clonal ratios in allografts.

The assay was immunoSEQ multiplex PCR, and TCRdb's table has in-frame clones only and misses some. The sample lists over 70,000 clones, 85% to 90% occurring once. The receptor comes from a human donor who was the organ donor for an intestinal transplant. Source: unstimulated CD8+ T cells sorted from spleen or lymph node cells, taken before transplant. V usage is TRBV7-2 and J usage is TRBJ2-5, with TRBD1 matching 7 bases. CDR3 sequence: CASSIHRGEGETQYF. The CDR3 nucleotides are TGTGCCAGCAGCATTCACAGGGGAGAGGGGGAGACCCAGTACTTC.